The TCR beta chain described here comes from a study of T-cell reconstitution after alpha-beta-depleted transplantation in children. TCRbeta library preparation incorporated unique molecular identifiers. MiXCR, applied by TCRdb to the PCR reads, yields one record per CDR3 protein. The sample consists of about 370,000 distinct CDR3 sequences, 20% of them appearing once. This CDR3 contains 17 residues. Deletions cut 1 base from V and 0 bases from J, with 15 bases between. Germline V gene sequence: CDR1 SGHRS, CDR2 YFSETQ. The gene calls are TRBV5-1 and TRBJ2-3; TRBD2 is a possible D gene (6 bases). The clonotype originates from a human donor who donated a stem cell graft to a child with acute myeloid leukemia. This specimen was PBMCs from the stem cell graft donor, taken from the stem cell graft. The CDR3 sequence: CASSLRAEGYSTDTQYF. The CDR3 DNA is TGCGCCAGCAGCTTGAGGGCGGAGGGATATAGCACAGATACGCAGTATTTT.